The source of this T cell receptor (beta chain) is a study of CD8 T cells in Susac syndrome. This CDR3 has 16 amino acids. In germline, CDR1 is LNHDA, CDR2 SQIVND (reference sequence). V was clipped by 8 bases and J by 2 bases; unmatched bases: 7. Negative magnetic isolation gave CD8+ and CD4+ cells; FACS enriched CD8+ TEMRA. This clonotype was recorded only once. With random hexamers, roughly 0.5 to 1 ug RNA was reverse transcribed. Each CDR3 protein is one row after TCRdb ran MiXCR on the immunoSEQ multiplex PCR reads. The table includes about 47,000 distinct CDR3 sequences, nearly 95% detected once.

The chain employs TRBV19 and TRBJ2-2; 11 nucleotides line up with TRBD2. The clonotype was recovered from a human donor in good health. Sequencing was done on a sample of CD8+ T cells from PBMCs. CDR3 amino acids: CASGKGLAANTGELFF. The DNA for the CDR3 is TGTGCCAGTGGAAAGGGACTAGCGGCCAACACCGGGGAGCTGTTTTTT.